This record concerns one T cell receptor (beta chain) sequence. This record belongs to a study of blood T cell repertoires in COVID-19. Study-wide context: Both acute and convalescent COVID-19 samples were obtained from the United States, Italy and Spain. PBMCs, B-cell-depleted T cells, or T cells were the source of the cDNA or gDNA that made up the material.

The V gene's germline CDR1 is SGHVS and CDR2 FNYEAQ. With V trimmed by 3 bases and J by 2 bases, 8 bases remained unmatched. The CDR3 runs to 16 residues. The data were produced by immunoSEQ multiplex PCR, yet TCRdb's version contains in-frame clones alone and is incomplete. In the table there are 300,000 to 350,000 clones, around nine tenths of which are singletons. Sequencing used PBMCs or T cells enriched from blood (not recorded which). This TCR was recovered from a woman in her twenties or thirties who had recovered from COVID-19. V and J are TRBV7-6 and TRBJ2-7; TRBD2 agrees at 9 bases. In DNA form, the CDR3 reads TGTGCCAGCAGCTTCGGCAGGGCGGGAGGGCCCTACGAGCAGTACTTC. Its translation is CASSFGRAGGPYEQYF.